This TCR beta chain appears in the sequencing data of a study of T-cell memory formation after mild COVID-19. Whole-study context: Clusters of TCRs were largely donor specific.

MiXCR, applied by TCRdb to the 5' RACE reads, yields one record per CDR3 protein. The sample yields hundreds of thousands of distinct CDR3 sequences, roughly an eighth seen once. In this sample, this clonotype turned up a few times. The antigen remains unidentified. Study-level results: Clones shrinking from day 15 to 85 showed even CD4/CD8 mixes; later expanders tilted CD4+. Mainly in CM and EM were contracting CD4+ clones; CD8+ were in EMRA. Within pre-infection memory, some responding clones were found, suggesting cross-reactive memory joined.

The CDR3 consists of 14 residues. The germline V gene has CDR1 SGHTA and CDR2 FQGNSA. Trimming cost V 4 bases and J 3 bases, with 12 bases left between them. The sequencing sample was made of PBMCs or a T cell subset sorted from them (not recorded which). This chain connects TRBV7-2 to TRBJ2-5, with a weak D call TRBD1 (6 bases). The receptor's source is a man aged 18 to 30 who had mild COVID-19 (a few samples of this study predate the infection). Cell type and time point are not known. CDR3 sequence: CASSSGQFEETQYF. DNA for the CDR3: TGTGCCAGCAGCTCTGGACAGTTCGAAGAGACCCAGTACTTC.